These 29 T cell receptor beta chains share one sample of origin, sequenced in a study of blood T cell repertoires in COVID-19. Assay used: immunoSEQ multiplex PCR; TCRdb lists only in-frame clones, some missing. Seen here are 250,000 to 400,000 clones, 85% to 90% observed once, and the top ten hold 2.5% to 3.5%. Sequencing used peripheral blood. The receptors here all came from a woman aged 25 to 45 with COVID-19, enrolled during active disease.

The V and J genes are TRBV5-4 and TRBJ1-1; TRBD1 is a possible D gene (6 bases). Per the germline V gene, CDR1 is SGHNT and CDR2 is YYREEE (reference sequence). The V and J ends lost 2 bases and 1 base respectively, with 9 bases between them. This CDR3 has 14 residues. Here the CDR3 reads CASSLEQGNTEAFF. Written as DNA, the CDR3 is TGTGCCAGCAGCTTAGAACAGGGGAACACTGAAGCTTTCTTT.

The rearrangement joins TRBV5-1 to TRBJ2-7, with D unclear. Trimming pared 4 bases from V and 3 bases from J, leaving 5 bases between. The CDR3 has 11 amino acids. Looked up from germline, CDR1 is SGHRS and CDR2 is YFSETQ. The CDR3 bases are TGCGCCAGCAGCCAGAACTACGAGCAGTACTTC. It is translated as CASSQNYEQYF. The variable domain in full, with the rest retrieved from reference TRBV5-1 and TRBJ2-7, is KAGVTQTPRYLIKTRGQQVTLSCSPISGHRSVSWYQQTPGQGLQFLFEYFSETQRNKGNFPGRFSGRQFSNSRSEMNVSTLELGDSALYLCASSQNYEQYFGPGTRLTVT.

This sequence joins TRBV27 and TRBJ1-1; D is ambiguous. This CDR3 is built from 14 residues. V lost 5 bases to trimming and J lost 3 bases, with 13 bases between them. Germline V gene sequence: CDR1 MNHEY, CDR2 SMNVEV (reference sequence). The CDR3 region is CASSPQEGDTEAFF. The CDR3, as DNA: TGTGCCAGCAGTCCCCAGGAGGGTGACACTGAAGCTTTCTTT.

The V gene is TRBV7-8, the J gene TRBJ2-1; 7 bases line up with TRBD2. The length of the CDR3 is 16 residues. Germline V gives CDR1 SGHVS, CDR2 FQNEAQ. The junction had 7 bases not matched to a gene; V was cut back by 5 bases and J by 0 bases. The CDR3 region is CASSLLGGGSYNEQFF. The CDR3 bases are TGTGCCAGCAGCCTTCTAGGCGGGGGCTCCTACAATGAGCAGTTCTTC.

This clone occurred many times. This sequence joins TRBV2 and TRBJ2-3, with 9 bases lining up with TRBD1. The V gene end was trimmed by 5 bases and the J gene end by 5 bases; junction bases not matched to a gene: 11. The length of the CDR3 is 16 residues. The germline CDR1 and CDR2 sequences are SNHLY and FYNNEI. CDR3 nucleotide sequence: TGTGCCAGCAGTCGACGCCGGGACAGGGTAGAAGATACGCAGTATTTT. Its protein product is CASSRRRDRVEDTQYF. Based on the CDR3 plus reference TRBV2 and TRBJ2-3, the full variable domain is EPEVTQTPSHQVTQMGQEVILRCVPISNHLYFYWYRQILGQKVEFLVSFYNNEISEKSEIFDDQFSVERPDGSNFTLKIRSTKLEDSAMYFCASSRRRDRVEDTQYFGPGTRLTVL.

This clone was recorded once. V is TRBV30 and J is TRBJ1-5, with a weak D call TRBD1 (5 bases). The V end lost 0 bases, the J end lost 6 bases, and 15 bases lay between the germline ends. The CDR3 is made up of 15 amino acids. Germline assignment: CDR1 GTSNPN and CDR2 SVGIG (reference sequence). The CDR3 loop is CAWSVSPGLGQPQHF. In DNA form, the CDR3 reads TGTGCCTGGAGTGTAAGCCCAGGGTTGGGTCAGCCCCAGCATTTT.

The V call is TRBV27, the J call TRBJ2-5, with D unclear. The germline gives CDR1 MNHEY, CDR2 SMNVEV (reference sequence). V was clipped by 5 bases and J by 4 bases, with 14 bases between them. This CDR3 is built from 14 residues. CDR3 protein: CASSPESWIETQYF. Here the CDR3 DNA reads TGTGCCAGCAGTCCGGAGTCATGGATAGAGACCCAGTACTTC.

This chain joins TRBV6-5 and TRBJ2-2, with 7 bases lining up with TRBD1. Looked up from germline, CDR1 is MNHEY and CDR2 is SVGAGI. Trimming cost V 7 bases and J 8 bases; bases outside gene matches: 13. The CDR3 is 15 amino acids. Written as DNA, the CDR3 is TGTGCCAGCATTTCCCCAACCAGGGGGTCGGGGGAGCTGTTTTTT. Translation: CASISPTRGSGELFF.

The chain employs TRBV4-2 and TRBJ2-3, with D possibly TRBD1 on 6 matching bases. The CDR3 is made up of 16 amino acids. The V gene's germline CDR1 is LGHNA and CDR2 YNFKEQ. V lost 1 base and J 0 bases, leaving 11 bases between the germline ends. CDR3 coding DNA: TGTGCCAGCAGCCAAGGGGGGCCGGGCAGCACAGATACGCAGTATTTT. Translated: CASSQGGPGSTDTQYF.

The table lists this clone with a count of one. The V call is TRBV5-1, the J call TRBJ2-1; 7 positions agree with TRBD1. The CDR3 extends over 13 amino acids. V dropped 4 bases and J dropped 8; count of bases not matched to a gene: 6. Germline loops: CDR1 SGHRS, CDR2 YFSETQ. CDR3 DNA: TGCGCCAGCAGCCCCCGAGGGGGCGATGAGCAGTTCTTC. Protein: CASSPRGGDEQFF.

The chain joins TRBV7-9 to TRBJ2-5, with 9 bases that match TRBD2. V gave up 2 bases and J gave up 4 bases; unmatched junction bases: 5. The length of the CDR3 is 15 residues. CDR1 and CDR2 from the germline V gene are SEHNR and FQNEAQ (reference sequence). CDR3 DNA sequence: TGTGCCAGCAGCTTATGGCGGGAGGGCCGAGAGACCCAGTACTTC. Translation: CASSLWREGRETQYF.

V gene TRBV2 combines with J gene TRBJ2-3, with D possibly matching TRBD1 (5 bases). V dropped 6 bases and J dropped 2 bases, with 12 bases sitting between them. This CDR3 region has 14 residues. CDR1 and CDR2 from the germline V gene are SNHLY and FYNNEI. The CDR3 DNA reads as TGTGCCAGCAGAAGGGGTCTGATCACAGATACGCAGTATTTT. This codes for CASRRGLITDTQYF.

This chain connects TRBV5-6 to TRBJ1-2; TRBD1 matches at 7 bases. The CDR3 runs 16 residues. Germline CDR1 and CDR2: SGHDT and YYEEEE. V shed 0 bases, J shed 0 bases, and the junction held 5 bases outside the gene matches. This chain's CDR3 is CASSLEWTGSNYGYTF. The CDR3 DNA is TGTGCCAGCAGCTTGGAATGGACAGGATCTAACTATGGCTACACCTTC.

The chain links TRBV2 to TRBJ1-1, with TRBD1 matching 11 bases. V gave up 6 bases and J gave up 5 bases; unmatched junction bases: 5. Germline V gene lookup returns CDR1 SNHLY and CDR2 FYNNEI. The CDR3 has 14 amino acids. CDR3 DNA: TGTGCCAGCAGGGACAGGGGGCGGTGGACTGAAGCTTTCTTT. Encoded protein: CASRDRGRWTEAFF.

The gene calls are TRBV2 and TRBJ1-2; 10 bases line up with TRBD1. CDR3 length: 16 residues. Germline CDR1 is SNHLY and CDR2 is FYNNEI. V was clipped by 4 bases and J by 8 bases; unmatched bases: 13. CDR3 sequence reads: CASSGGQGMIVGGYTF. CDR3 in DNA: TGTGCCAGCAGTGGGGGACAGGGGATGATTGTGGGCGGCTACACCTTC.

The rearrangement joins TRBV7-9 to TRBJ2-7; TRBD2 matches at 10 bases. The CDR3 contains 17 residues. CDR1 is SEHNR and CDR2 is FQNEAQ in the germline V gene (reference sequence). Trimming at V came to 1 base and at J to 2 bases, leaving 8 bases not matched to a gene. CDR3 in amino acids: CASSLGQASGRAYEQYF. In DNA form, the CDR3 reads TGTGCCAGCAGCTTAGGCCAAGCCAGCGGGAGGGCCTACGAGCAGTACTTC.

V gene TRBV11-2 combines with J gene TRBJ1-5; 8 bases are shared with TRBD1. The CDR3 has 15 amino acids. Looked up from germline, CDR1 is SGHAT and CDR2 is FQNNGV. V dropped 5 bases and J dropped 7; count of bases not matched to a gene: 10. In DNA, the CDR3 is TGTGCCAGCAGCGTCGGACAGGGTAAAGGACAGCCCCAGCATTTT. It yields the protein CASSVGQGKGQPQHF.

This chain connects TRBV29-1 to TRBJ2-5, with 9 bases identical to TRBD2. CDR1 and CDR2 from the germline V gene are SQVTM and ANQGSEA. V shed 7 bases and J 4 bases; nucleotides not matched to a gene: 7. The CDR3 covers 13 residues. The chain's CDR3 is CSAAGGPGETQYF. DNA for the CDR3: TGCAGCGCCGCGGGAGGGCCAGGAGAGACCCAGTACTTC. Using reference TRBV29-1 and TRBJ2-5 for the parts outside the CDR3, the full variable domain is SAVISQKPSRDICQRGTSLTIQCQVDSQVTMMFWYRQQPGQSLTLIATANQGSEATYESGFVIDKFPISRPNLTFSTLTVSNMSPEDSSIYLCSAAGGPGETQYFGPGTRLLVL.

The chain has TRBV15 and TRBJ1-3; D remains unclear. The CDR3 sequence is 13 residues long. Germline CDR1 LNHNV, CDR2 YYDKDF (reference sequence). The V and J ends lost 3 bases and 4 bases respectively, with 7 bases between them. The DNA of the CDR3 is TGTGCCACCAGCAGGGTACTAGGAAACACCATATATTTT. This encodes CATSRVLGNTIYF.

V gene TRBV5-1 combines with J gene TRBJ1-2, with 7 bases lining up with TRBD1. CDR3 length equals 16 residues. Germline lookup yields CDR1 SGHRS and CDR2 YFSETQ. V gave up 2 bases and J gave up 2 bases; unmatched junction bases: 9. CDR3 DNA: TGCGCCAGCAGCTTAGGACAGGAGCCCCTAAACTATGGCTACACCTTC. Amino acid sequence: CASSLGQEPLNYGYTF.

The chain couples TRBV3-1 (or the pseudogene TRBV3-2) to TRBJ2-2; maybe TRBD2 (6 bases). Trimming pared 5 bases from V and 1 base from J, leaving 14 bases between. CDR3 length equals 16 residues. The V gene's germline CDR1 is LGHDT and CDR2 YNNKEL (reference sequence). The CDR3 DNA follows: TGTGCCAGCAGCTCCACTAGCCCTTGGAACACCGGGGAGCTGTTTTTT. Translating it yields CASSSTSPWNTGELFF.

The V gene is TRBV3-1 (or the pseudogene TRBV3-2), the J gene TRBJ2-2, with 8 bases fitting TRBD2. V lost 1 base to trimming and J lost 2 bases; unmatched junction nucleotides: 3. From germline, CDR1 is LGHDT and CDR2 YNNKEL (reference sequence). This CDR3 has 16 amino acids. For the CDR3, the DNA is TGTGCCAGCAGCCAAGCCGGGACTAGAAACACCGGGGAGCTGTTTTTT. The encoded protein is CASSQAGTRNTGELFF.

The chain is built from TRBV19 and TRBJ2-6, with a tentative D call TRBD1 (6 bases). The germline V and J ends were trimmed by 4 bases and 1 base, with 14 bases remaining between them. The germline gives CDR1 LNHDA, CDR2 SQIVND (reference sequence). The CDR3 is made up of 17 amino acids. The CDR3 DNA sequence: TGTGCCAGTAGTACCCAGCTCAGGGGATCTGGGGCCAACGTCCTGACTTTC. Amino acid sequence: CASSTQLRGSGANVLTF.

DNA for the CDR3: TGTGCCAGCAGGAATAGATATATAGCGGAGGGTGGGGCCAACGTCCTGACTTTC. Its protein product is CASRNRYIAEGGANVLTF. V is TRBV2 and J is TRBJ2-6; D might be TRBD2 (6 bases). Germline V gene data show CDR1 as SNHLY and CDR2 as FYNNEI. V lost 6 bases to trimming and J lost 3 bases, with 21 bases between them. This CDR3 contains 18 residues. Supplemented by reference TRBV2 and TRBJ2-6, the full variable domain reads EPEVTQTPSHQVTQMGQEVILRCVPISNHLYFYWYRQILGQKVEFLVSFYNNEISEKSEIFDDQFSVERPDGSNFTLKIRSTKLEDSAMYFCASRNRYIAEGGANVLTFGAGSRLTVL.

This chain uses TRBV19 with TRBJ1-2; possible D gene TRBD1, 6 bases. Trimming removed 3 bases at V and 8 bases at J, with 16 bases between. Per germline, CDR1 LNHDA and CDR2 SQIVND (reference sequence). The CDR3 sequence is 14 residues long. CDR3 amino acids: CASSIGDTVDGYTF. The CDR3 DNA reads as TGTGCCAGTAGTATTGGGGACACGGTGGACGGCTACACCTTC.

The V call is TRBV5-1, the J call TRBJ1-1, with D tentatively TRBD1 (5 bases). V was trimmed by 4 bases and J by 3 bases, leaving 16 bases between them. There are 15 residues in the CDR3. Per the germline V gene, CDR1 is SGHRS and CDR2 is YFSETQ. The CDR3 here is CASSTLEGRDTEAFF. The DNA of the CDR3 is TGCGCCAGCAGCACCCTTGAGGGGAGGGACACTGAAGCTTTCTTT.

V is TRBV13 and J is TRBJ2-7; the match to TRBD2 covers 7 bases. With V trimmed by 5 bases and J by 1 base, 11 bases remained unmatched. The CDR3 extends over 16 amino acids. In germline, CDR1 is PRHDT, CDR2 FYEKMQ (reference sequence). The CDR3 spells CASSASRLADSYEQYF. Here the CDR3 DNA reads TGTGCCAGCAGCGCATCCCGACTAGCCGATTCCTACGAGCAGTACTTC.

The rearrangement uses TRBV2 and TRBJ1-2, with D possibly being TRBD1 (5 bases). Germline CDR1 is SNHLY and CDR2 is FYNNEI. The CDR3 has 15 amino acids. V lost 8 bases to trimming and J lost 3 bases, with 19 bases between them. For the CDR3, the DNA is TGTGCCAGCGACGATCCCAGTGACAGAGACTATGGCTACACCTTC. Its protein is CASDDPSDRDYGYTF. Together with reference TRBV2 and TRBJ1-2, the CDR3 gives the full variable domain: EPEVTQTPSHQVTQMGQEVILRCVPISNHLYFYWYRQILGQKVEFLVSFYNNEISEKSEIFDDQFSVERPDGSNFTLKIRSTKLEDSAMYFCASDDPSDRDYGYTFGSGTRLTVV.

This rearrangement joins TRBV4-2 to TRBJ1-2; 7 bases map to TRBD1. Germline V gives CDR1 LGHNA, CDR2 YNFKEQ. The V and J ends lost 1 base and 6 bases, in that order; junction bases with no gene match: 17. CDR3 size: 18 residues. As DNA, the CDR3 is TGTGCCAGCAGCCAAGTTCCTCCACGACAGGGTCTTGACGATGGCTACACCTTC. Translated, it gives CASSQVPPRQGLDDGYTF.